What follows are 5 T cell receptor beta chains derived from one specimen sequenced in a study of blood T cell repertoires in COVID-19. Profiled with immunoSEQ multiplex PCR; TCRdb holds only in-frame clones, not every one. Of 55,000 to 85,000 clones in the sample, 75% to 95% are singletons; the top ten hold 5% to 5.5%. Sequencing input: peripheral blood. These receptors were taken from a woman in her late teens or twenties with acute or convalescent COVID-19.

CDR3 sequence (DNA): TGCGCCAGCAGCCTCAAAGCCACAGGGGGCCGGGAGCTGTTTTTT. It yields the protein CASSLKATGGRELFF. The chain uses TRBV5-1 and TRBJ2-2; 9 bases align to TRBD1. This CDR3 is 15 amino acids long. J gave up 9 bases and V 4 bases, and 10 bases lay outside the gene matches. Germline loops: CDR1 SGHRS, CDR2 YFSETQ. The whole variable domain, remainder taken from reference TRBV5-1 and TRBJ2-2, is KAGVTQTPRYLIKTRGQQVTLSCSPISGHRSVSWYQQTPGQGLQFLFEYFSETQRNKGNFPGRFSGRQFSNSRSEMNVSTLELGDSALYLCASSLKATGGRELFFGEGSRLTVL.

The chain is built from TRBV6-1 and TRBJ1-2; D is perhaps TRBD1 (5 bases). In germline, CDR1 is MNHNS, CDR2 SASEGT. The CDR3 is 14 amino acids. Trimming shortened V by 1 base and J by 4 bases, and 10 bases separated the two germline ends. CDR3 nucleotides: TGTGCCAGCAGTGAAGGGGACTTTTTCTATGGCTACACCTTC. Translating it yields CASSEGDFFYGYTF.

The V call is TRBV20-1, the J call TRBJ1-6; D unresolved. Trimming left V 3 bases short and J 10 bases short, with 13 bases between. CDR3 length: 13 amino acids. CDR1 is DFQATT, CDR2 SNEGSKA, per germline (reference sequence). The CDR3 nucleotides read TGCAGTGCTAGTTCCAGTTCCGAATCACCCCTCCACTTT. Protein: CSASSSSESPLHF.

DNA for the CDR3: TGTGCCAGCAGCACAACTAGCGGGGGGAGCTCCTACAATGAGCAGTTCTTC. This translates into CASSTTSGGSSYNEQFF. This chain links TRBV28 with TRBJ2-1; 12 bases match TRBD2. The CDR3 totals 17 residues. The V and J ends lost 6 bases and 0 bases, in that order; junction bases with no gene match: 6. Per germline, CDR1 MDHEN and CDR2 SYDVKM.

This chain connects TRBV2 to TRBJ1-2; 9 positions match TRBD1. The germline V gene has CDR1 SNHLY and CDR2 FYNNEI. This CDR3 is 16 amino acids long. J lost 8 bases, V lost 1 base, and 11 bases had no gene match. CDR3 sequence: CASSEVGQGLVWGYTF. The CDR3 DNA sequence: TGTGCCAGCAGTGAAGTGGGACAGGGCCTAGTATGGGGCTACACCTTC.